Presented here are 8 T cell receptor beta chains from one specimen sequenced in a study of T cell repertoires in cytomegalovirus infection (dated by TCRdb to about 2019). The antigens these receptors bind are not known. Interpreted using the paper, the treatment or condition label stands for: in vitro stimulation with specific CMV peptide epitopes to enrich CMV-specific T cells. Sequencing took place on an Illumina HiSeq 1500. Using fastp at Q25 and MiXCR, TCRdb reprocessed the public reads and kept productive beta chains. Rows are unified per CDR3 protein, each entry keeping the most common DNA and genes. Present in this sample are 680,000 or so distinct CDR3 sequences, about 33% of which were seen just once. The top ten hold 15% to 20% of the sample. Material: cultured PBMCs, obtained from culture after CMV antigen stimulation. These TCRs come from a human donor in good health (CMV status not recorded). Some clones in this sample may be carry-over from other donors' samples.

This clonotype was counted only a few times. The genes are TRBV7-6 and TRBJ2-7, with D possibly being TRBD1 or TRBD2 (7 bases each). Germline loops: CDR1 SGHVS, CDR2 FNYEAQ. The V end was cut by 4 bases, the J end by 2 bases, with 21 bases between. This CDR3 region has 17 residues. CDR3 loop: CASSSSRDRRGAYEQYF. For the CDR3, the DNA is TGTGCCAGCAGCTCTTCCCGGGACAGACGGGGGGCCTACGAGCAGTACTTC. The full variable domain, its missing parts supplied by reference TRBV7-6 and TRBJ2-7, is GAGVSQSPRYKVTKRGQDVALRCDPISGHVSLYWYRQALGQGPEFLTYFNYEAQQDKSGLPNDRFSAERPEGSISTLTIQRTEQRDSAMYRCASSSSRDRRGAYEQYFGPGTRLTVT.

This clonotype occurred a few times. The J gene is TRBJ2-1, the V gene TRBV7-2; D is perhaps TRBD2 (7 bases). This CDR3 has 15 amino acids. The ends were cut back, 4 bases at V and 4 bases at J, with 14 bases in the middle. CDR1 SGHTA and CDR2 FQGNSA come from the germline V gene. The CDR3 region is CASSSAGAGYNEQFF. In nucleotides, the CDR3 is TGTGCCAGCAGCTCCGCGGGGGCAGGATACAATGAGCAGTTCTTC.

The V gene is TRBV5-5, the J gene TRBJ2-5, with D possibly TRBD2 on 6 matching bases. CDR3 length: 14 amino acids. In germline, CDR1 is SGHKS, CDR2 YYEKEE (reference sequence). V shed 7 bases and J shed 4 bases, with 17 bases lying between them. CDR3 DNA: TGTGCCAGCGCCCTCCCCGGGGGACGAGAGACCCAGTACTTC. Its protein is CASALPGGRETQYF.

The CDR3 nucleotides are TGTGCCAGCAGGACTAGCGGGATGCTCGAGCAGTACTTC. Amino acid sequence: CASRTSGMLEQYF. The chain is built from TRBV6-2 or TRBV6-3 and TRBJ2-7, with 11 nucleotides matching TRBD2. Unmatched junction bases numbered 4, after V lost 6 bases and J lost 6 bases. The CDR3 totals 13 residues. CDR1 MNHEY and CDR2 SVGEGT come from the germline V gene.

This rearrangement joins TRBV7-6 to TRBJ2-7; 8 bases are shared with TRBD2. Trimming at V came to 5 bases and at J to 2 bases, leaving 20 bases not matched to a gene. The length of the CDR3 is 19 residues. CDR1 and CDR2 from the germline V gene are SGHVS and FNYEAQ. CDR3 nucleotides: TGTGCCAGCAGCCCCGTAGGGGGGACCAAAGCGGGAGAGACCTACGAGCAGTACTTC. This sequence encodes CASSPVGGTKAGETYEQYF.

This clonotype was counted many times. V usage is TRBV7-2 and J usage is TRBJ2-2; D unclear. In germline, CDR1 is SGHTA, CDR2 FQGNSA. Trimming took off 3 bases at V and 2 bases at J, with 7 bases between the two ends. The CDR3 contains 14 residues. CDR3 sequence (DNA): TGTGCCAGCAGCTTCAACTTAAACACCGGGGAGCTGTTTTTT. Translating gives CASSFNLNTGELFF.

This clonotype has only a few counts. The chain carries TRBV7-2 and TRBJ1-5; D ambiguous. Germline V gives CDR1 SGHTA, CDR2 FQGNSA. This CDR3 region has 14 residues. V was trimmed by 1 base and J by 11 bases, leaving 15 bases between them. The CDR3 DNA is TGTGCCAGCAGCTTAGAGTTCTCCGACGGGGCCCAGCATTTT. This codes for CASSLEFSDGAQHF.

This clonotype was detected many times. The chain joins TRBV7-6 to TRBJ1-4; a weak D match, TRBD1 (5 bases). The CDR3 is 15 amino acids. V was trimmed by 3 bases and J by 1 base, leaving 9 bases between them. In germline, CDR1 is SGHVS, CDR2 FNYEAQ. The CDR3: CASSFGGGTNEKLFF. The CDR3 DNA reads TGTGCCAGCAGCTTCGGCGGGGGAACTAATGAAAAACTGTTTTTT.